Each of the 27 T cell receptor beta chains below was sequenced from the same sample in a study of T-cell reconstitution after alpha-beta-depleted transplantation in children. A TCRbeta library incorporating unique molecular identifiers was prepared. In TCRdb, the PCR reads were re-called with MiXCR into one record per CDR3 protein. Altogether 140,000 or so distinct CDR3 sequences are present, 8.8% being singletons, with the ten largest covering 15% to 20%. The source material was PBMCs, mostly from graft donor cells, sampled 180 days after TCRalphabeta/CD19-depleted stem cell transplant. All receptors derive from a female patient between 2 and 15 years old who had a stem cell transplant for congenital amegakaryocytic thrombocytopenia, so the T cells may come from the graft donor.

This clonotype was detected many times. This sequence joins TRBV28 and TRBJ1-6; TRBD1 might be the D (5 bases). Per germline, CDR1 MDHEN and CDR2 SYDVKM. CDR3 size: 18 residues. Trimming took 5 bases from V and 9 from J, leaving 26 bases between them. Here the CDR3 reads CASSLPRSVGGDISPLHF. DNA for the CDR3: TGTGCCAGCAGTCTCCCTCGGTCTGTGGGAGGGGATATTTCACCCCTCCACTTT. The full variable domain, rest sourced from reference TRBV28 and TRBJ1-6, is DVKVTQSSRYLVKRTGEKVFLECVQDMDHENMFWYRQDPGLGLRLIYFSYDVKMKEKGDIPEGYSVSREKKERFSLILESASTNQTSMYLCASSLPRSVGGDISPLHFGNGTRLTVT.

This clonotype was counted at least ten times. The V and J genes are TRBV5-6 and TRBJ2-5; 10 nucleotides match TRBD2. Germline lookup yields CDR1 SGHDT and CDR2 YYEEEE. V was clipped by 2 bases and J by 2 bases; unmatched bases: 6. CDR3 length equals 16 residues. This chain's CDR3 is CASSLPSGRFQETQYF. In nucleotides, the CDR3 is TGTGCCAGCAGCTTACCTAGCGGGAGATTTCAAGAGACCCAGTACTTC.

This clonotype was seen only a few times. This chain connects TRBV6-1 to TRBJ2-1, with D unresolved. V lost 6 bases and J lost 7, with 16 bases in between. CDR1 is MNHNS and CDR2 is SASEGT in the germline V gene. This CDR3 comprises 14 residues. This chain's CDR3 is CASRPIDSANEQFF. In DNA form, the CDR3 reads TGTGCCAGCAGACCTATTGACTCGGCGAATGAGCAGTTCTTC.

This clonotype occurred many times. CDR3 nucleotide sequence: TGTGCCAGCACCTCGCCACAGGGAACTAGCGGGAGTCTGTACGAGCAGTACTTC. This codes for CASTSPQGTSGSLYEQYF. The rearrangement uses TRBV28 and TRBJ2-7; 11 bases map to TRBD2. CDR3 length: 18 amino acids. Looked up from germline, CDR1 is MDHEN and CDR2 is SYDVKM. Germline trimming cut 7 bases from V and 4 bases from J; bases unmatched to any gene: 18. Together with reference TRBV28 and TRBJ2-7, the CDR3 gives the full variable domain: DVKVTQSSRYLVKRTGEKVFLECVQDMDHENMFWYRQDPGLGLRLIYFSYDVKMKEKGDIPEGYSVSREKKERFSLILESASTNQTSMYLCASTSPQGTSGSLYEQYFGPGTRLTVT.

Comment on this clonotype: The germline gene is not matched at one end of the junction; a read error may be the cause. This sequence joins TRBV12-3 or TRBV12-4 and TRBJ1-5, with 9 nucleotides matching TRBD1. CDR3 length: 18 residues. CDR3 amino acids: CTSSPTGTGIYSNQPQHF. CDR3 sequence (DNA): TGTACCAGCAGCCCGACCGGGACAGGGATTTATAGCAATCAGCCCCAGCATTTT.

Only a few counts were recorded for this clonotype. CDR3 DNA: TGTGCCAGCAGTTTATCCCTATGGGGCACAGATACGCAGTATTTT. Amino acids: CASSLSLWGTDTQYF. The chain has TRBV27 and TRBJ2-3; D unclear. Germline V gene sequence: CDR1 MNHEY, CDR2 SMNVEV (reference sequence). The CDR3 is made up of 15 amino acids. Trimming took 0 bases from V and 1 from J, leaving 8 bases between them.

In its sample, this clonotype was seen many times. The chain recombines TRBV20-1 with TRBJ2-7, with 9 positions matching TRBD1. CDR1 and CDR2 (germline): DFQATT, SNEGSKA (reference sequence). V lost 1 base and J lost 3; bases outside the gene matches: 7. CDR3 length: 15 amino acids. DNA for the CDR3: TGCAGTGCTAGAGGAGACAGGGGGACCGTCTACGAGCAGTACTTC. This translates into CSARGDRGTVYEQYF.

About this clonotype: This may arise from a read error, as a much more abundant clone is one base away. The chain recombines TRBV12-3 or TRBV12-4 with TRBJ1-1; weak D call: TRBD1 (5 bases). V was cut by 6 bases and J by 5 bases, with 13 bases left in between. This CDR3 contains 13 residues. The CDR3 DNA sequence: TGTGCCAGCAGGGGGACCAGCGGGACTGAAGCTTTCTTT. Its protein is CASRGTSGTEAFF.

The sample holds many counts of this clonotype. The rearrangement uses TRBV7-8 and TRBJ2-7; 9 bases map to TRBD2. The J segment lost 2 bases and the V segment lost 3 bases, leaving 5 bases of the junction unmatched. Germline CDR1 reads SGHVS; CDR2 reads FQNEAQ. The CDR3 extends over 15 amino acids. The CDR3 sequence is CASSLGLAVTYEQYF. CDR3 DNA sequence: TGTGCCAGCAGCTTGGGACTAGCAGTCACCTACGAGCAGTACTTC.

This chain connects TRBV12-3 or TRBV12-4 to TRBJ2-5; TRBD1 matches at 9 bases. The V gene end was trimmed by 6 bases and the J gene end by 6 bases; junction bases not matched to a gene: 8. The CDR3 loop spans 14 amino acids. CDR3 amino acids: CASRLTGGSKTQYF. In DNA, the CDR3 is TGTGCCAGCAGACTTACAGGGGGCTCGAAGACCCAGTACTTC.

This clonotype was observed a handful of times. As DNA, the CDR3 is TGTGCCAGCAGCCCCCGGGGGGGACTAGAGGGAATATACAATGAGCAGTTCTTC. It codes for CASSPRGGLEGIYNEQFF. The rearrangement links TRBV7-8 to TRBJ2-1, with 8 bases lining up with TRBD2. The V gene end was trimmed by 5 bases and the J gene end by 4 bases; junction bases not matched to a gene: 16. Germline-derived CDR1 and CDR2 are SGHVS and FQNEAQ. The CDR3 is 18 residues long.

This clonotype came up a few times. The J gene is TRBJ2-7, the V gene TRBV27, with 7 bases identical to TRBD1. Germline CDR1 and CDR2: MNHEY and SMNVEV (reference sequence). J lost 3 bases, V lost 6 bases, and 8 bases had no gene match. The CDR3 spans 14 residues. CDR3 residues: CASSPGGLFYEQYF. The CDR3 nucleotides read TGTGCCAGCAGCCCAGGGGGTTTATTCTACGAGCAGTACTTC.

This clonotype came up many times. The chain joins TRBV20-1 to TRBJ2-1; 8 bases are shared with TRBD2. Germline CDR1 DFQATT, CDR2 SNEGSKA (reference sequence). V dropped 4 bases and J dropped 8; count of bases not matched to a gene: 7. This CDR3 region has 13 residues. The DNA of the CDR3 is TGCAGTGCTACACCGGGACTAGTGCATGAGCAGTTCTTC. Its protein product is CSATPGLVHEQFF.

Only a few counts were recorded for this clonotype. This CDR3 is CASRGNRGEVYGYTF. CDR3 DNA: TGTGCCAGCAGGGGGAACAGGGGCGAGGTCTATGGCTACACCTTC. The J gene is TRBJ1-2, the V gene TRBV3-1, with TRBD1 identical over 7 bases. J was trimmed by 4 bases and V by 6 bases; bases with no gene match: 11. This CDR3 contains 15 residues. Germline V CDR1 and CDR2: LGHDT, YNNKEL (reference sequence).

The sample holds one count of this clonotype. One end of the junction is discordant with germline, which a read error may explain. V and J are TRBV12-3 or TRBV12-4 and TRBJ2-5; TRBD2 agrees at 12 bases. The CDR3 runs to 18 residues. DNA of the CDR3: TGTACCAGCAGACCTAGCGGGAGGGCCGTTTTTGGTGTAGAGACCCAGTACTTC. As protein: CTSRPSGRAVFGVETQYF.

Many counts were recorded for this clonotype. The chain uses TRBV20-1 and TRBJ2-7; weak D call: TRBD2 (5 bases). V lost 3 bases to trimming and J lost 2 bases, with 11 bases between them. Germline V CDR1 and CDR2: DFQATT, SNEGSKA (reference sequence). The CDR3 has 13 amino acids. The CDR3 coding sequence is TGCAGTGCTAGTACTTCTAGCCCCTACGAGCAGTACTTC. Protein sequence: CSASTSSPYEQYF.

This clonotype was picked up many times. V is TRBV10-3 and J is TRBJ1-4; D remains ambiguous. CDR3 length: 13 residues. Trimming cost V 8 bases and J 0 bases, with 7 bases left between them. From germline, CDR1 is ENHRY and CDR2 SYGVKD. CDR3 in amino acids: CAISMTTNEKLFF. CDR3 DNA: TGTGCCATCTCAATGACAACTAATGAAAAACTGTTTTTT.

This clonotype was seen repeatedly, ten times or more. The rearrangement joins TRBV20-1 to TRBJ2-5; TRBD1 or TRBD2 may be the D gene (5 bases each). V gave up 5 bases and J gave up 2 bases, with 12 bases separating them. This CDR3 is built from 13 residues. Germline assignment: CDR1 DFQATT and CDR2 SNEGSKA (reference sequence). CDR3 protein: CSAGPGPQETQYF. The CDR3 region has the DNA TGCAGTGCTGGGCCGGGACCTCAAGAGACCCAGTACTTC.

This clonotype was seen ten or more times. The J gene is TRBJ1-1, the V gene TRBV5-6; TRBD1 matches at 9 bases. V gave up 1 base and J gave up 10 bases; unmatched junction bases: 17. The V gene's germline CDR1 is SGHDT and CDR2 YYEEEE. This CDR3 region has 17 residues. CDR3 DNA sequence: TGTGCCAGCAGCTTGAAGTTGGACAGGGGTCCCGCGATGGGAGCTTTCTTT. Protein product: CASSLKLDRGPAMGAFF.

This clonotype was seen many times. The rearrangement uses TRBV6-5 and TRBJ2-1; D is possibly TRBD1 (6 bases). CDR1 and CDR2 from the germline V gene are MNHEY and SVGAGI. V shed 2 bases and J shed 0 bases, with 11 bases lying between them. CDR3 length equals 16 residues. This CDR3 is CASSYGGILSYNEQFF. The CDR3 nucleotides are TGTGCCAGCAGTTACGGGGGCATCCTCTCCTACAATGAGCAGTTCTTC.

The table lists this clonotype with many counts. The chain uses TRBV10-3 and TRBJ2-3, with 7 bases lining up with TRBD1. CDR3 length equals 14 residues. Germline trimming cut 7 bases from V and 3 bases from J; bases unmatched to any gene: 7. Germline values: CDR1 ENHRY, CDR2 SYGVKD. Written as DNA, the CDR3 is TGTGCCATCAATCCGGGACAGTCTACAGATACGCAGTATTTT. Its translation: CAINPGQSTDTQYF.

This clonotype was seen ten or more times. This chain joins TRBV6-5 and TRBJ1-1, with 10 bases lining up with TRBD1. CDR1 MNHEY and CDR2 SVGAGI come from the germline V gene. Trimming took 0 bases from V and 4 from J; bases not matched to a gene: 8. This CDR3 spans 17 amino acids. The CDR3 region is CASSYSGQGKGVTEAFF. Here the CDR3 DNA reads TGTGCCAGCAGTTACTCGGGACAGGGGAAAGGGGTCACTGAAGCTTTCTTT.

This clonotype was seen a handful of times. The rearrangement joins TRBV2 to TRBJ2-7; TRBD1 matches 7 bases. The germline CDR1 and CDR2 sequences are SNHLY and FYNNEI. The CDR3 extends over 14 amino acids. Trimming at V came to 4 bases and at J to 2 bases, leaving 5 bases not matched to a gene. The CDR3 protein is CASSGGGRAYEQYF. CDR3 nucleotide sequence: TGTGCCAGCAGTGGAGGGGGCAGGGCCTACGAGCAGTACTTC.

This clonotype was counted many times. V and J are TRBV20-1 and TRBJ2-5, with unresolved D. This CDR3 is 10 amino acids long. V lost 4 bases and J lost 13, with 13 bases in between. Germline V gene lookup returns CDR1 DFQATT and CDR2 SNEGSKA (reference sequence). This chain's CDR3 is CSATRFVWYF. The CDR3 nucleotides are TGCAGTGCTACGCGTTTTGTGTGGTACTTC.

This clonotype was seen a few times. This chain connects TRBV3-1 to TRBJ2-7; 7 bases line up with TRBD1. This CDR3 has 15 amino acids. J lost 1 base, V lost 10 bases, and 13 bases had no gene match. Germline V gives CDR1 LGHDT, CDR2 YNNKEL (reference sequence). CDR3 DNA: TGTGCCACCTGCCTCCGGAGACAGGGTTCCTACGAGCAGTACTTC. Translation: CATCLRRQGSYEQYF.

Many counts were recorded for this clonotype. V is TRBV6-5 and J is TRBJ1-4; D is unclear. This CDR3 is 14 amino acids long. Germline V gene data show CDR1 as MNHEY and CDR2 as SVGAGI. Trimming left V 0 bases short and J 7 bases short, with 9 bases between. CDR3 sequence: CASSYSESGEKLFF. The CDR3 DNA reads as TGTGCCAGCAGTTACTCTGAAAGTGGTGAAAAACTGTTTTTT.

This chain links TRBV6-2 or TRBV6-3 with TRBJ2-7; TRBD1 is a possible D gene (6 bases). Germline assignment: CDR1 MNHEY and CDR2 SVGEGT. Trimming took off 2 bases at V and 0 bases at J, with 17 bases between the two ends. The CDR3 is 17 residues long. CDR3 nucleotide sequence: TGTGCCAGCAGTTACGCCTCAGGACAGTTTTACTCCTACGAGCAGTACTTC. It encodes CASSYASGQFYSYEQYF.